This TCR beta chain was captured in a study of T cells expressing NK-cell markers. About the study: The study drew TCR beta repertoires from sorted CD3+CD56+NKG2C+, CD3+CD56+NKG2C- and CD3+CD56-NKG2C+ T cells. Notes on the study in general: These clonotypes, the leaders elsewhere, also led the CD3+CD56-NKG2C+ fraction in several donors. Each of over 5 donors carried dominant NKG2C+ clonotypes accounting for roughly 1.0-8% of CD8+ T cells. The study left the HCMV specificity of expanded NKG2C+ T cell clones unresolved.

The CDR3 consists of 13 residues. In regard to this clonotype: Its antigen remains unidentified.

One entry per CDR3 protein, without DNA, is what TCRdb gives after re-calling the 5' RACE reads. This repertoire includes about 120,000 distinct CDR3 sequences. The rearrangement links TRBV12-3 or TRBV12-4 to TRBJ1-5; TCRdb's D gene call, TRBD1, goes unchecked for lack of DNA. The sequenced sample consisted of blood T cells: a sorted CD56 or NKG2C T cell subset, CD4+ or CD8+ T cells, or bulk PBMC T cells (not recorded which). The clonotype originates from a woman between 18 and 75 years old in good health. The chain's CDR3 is CASSSPYIPLQHF.